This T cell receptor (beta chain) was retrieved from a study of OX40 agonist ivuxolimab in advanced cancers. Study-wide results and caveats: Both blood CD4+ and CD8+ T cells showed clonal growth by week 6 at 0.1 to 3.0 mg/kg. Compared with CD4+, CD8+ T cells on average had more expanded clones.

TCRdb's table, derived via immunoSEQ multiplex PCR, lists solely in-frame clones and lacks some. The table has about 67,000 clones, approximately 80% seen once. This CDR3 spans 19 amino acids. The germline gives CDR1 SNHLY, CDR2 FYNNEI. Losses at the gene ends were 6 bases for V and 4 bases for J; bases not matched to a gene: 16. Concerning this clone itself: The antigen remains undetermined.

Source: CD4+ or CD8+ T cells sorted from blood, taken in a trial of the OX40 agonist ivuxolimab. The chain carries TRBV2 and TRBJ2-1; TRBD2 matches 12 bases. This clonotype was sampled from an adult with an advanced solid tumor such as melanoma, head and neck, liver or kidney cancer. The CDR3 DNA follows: TGTGCCAGCAGGAGAGCTGGGCTAGCGGGGGGGCCAGGGTACAATGAGCAGTTCTTC. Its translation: CASRRAGLAGGPGYNEQFF. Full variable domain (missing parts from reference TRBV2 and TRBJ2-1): EPEVTQTPSHQVTQMGQEVILRCVPISNHLYFYWYRQILGQKVEFLVSFYNNEISEKSEIFDDQFSVERPDGSNFTLKIRSTKLEDSAMYFCASRRAGLAGGPGYNEQFFGPGTRLTVL.